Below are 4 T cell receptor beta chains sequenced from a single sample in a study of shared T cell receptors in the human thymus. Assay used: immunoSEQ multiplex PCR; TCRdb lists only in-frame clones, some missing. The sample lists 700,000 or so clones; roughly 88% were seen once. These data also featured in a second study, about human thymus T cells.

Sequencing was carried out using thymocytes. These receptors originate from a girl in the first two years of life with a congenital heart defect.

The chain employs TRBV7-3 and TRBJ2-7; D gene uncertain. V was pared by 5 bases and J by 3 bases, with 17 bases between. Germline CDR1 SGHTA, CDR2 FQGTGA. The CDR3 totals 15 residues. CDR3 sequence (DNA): TGTGCCAGCAGCCACCACCCCCACCCAGACTACGAGCAGTACTTC. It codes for CASSHHPHPDYEQYF. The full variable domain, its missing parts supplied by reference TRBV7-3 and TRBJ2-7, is GAGVSQTPSNKVTEKGKYVELRCDPISGHTALYWYRQSLGQGPEFLIYFQGTGAADDSGLPNDRFFAVRPEGSVSTLKIQRTERGDSAVYLCASSHHPHPDYEQYFGPGTRLTVT.

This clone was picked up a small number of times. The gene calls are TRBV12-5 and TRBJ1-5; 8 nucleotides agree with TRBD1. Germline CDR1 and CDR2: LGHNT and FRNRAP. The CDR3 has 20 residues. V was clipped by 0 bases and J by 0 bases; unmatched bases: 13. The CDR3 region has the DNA TGTGCTAGTGGTTTGGTACTCGGCAGGGGGCCACCTCATAGCAATCAGCCCCAGCATTTT. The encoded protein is CASGLVLGRGPPHSNQPQHF.

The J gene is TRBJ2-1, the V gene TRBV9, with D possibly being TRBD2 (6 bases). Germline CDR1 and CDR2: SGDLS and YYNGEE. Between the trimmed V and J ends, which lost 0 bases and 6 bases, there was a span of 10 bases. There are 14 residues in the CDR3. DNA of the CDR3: TGTGCCAGCAGCGTAGACGGAGCGGGCAATGAGCAGTTCTTC. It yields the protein CASSVDGAGNEQFF.

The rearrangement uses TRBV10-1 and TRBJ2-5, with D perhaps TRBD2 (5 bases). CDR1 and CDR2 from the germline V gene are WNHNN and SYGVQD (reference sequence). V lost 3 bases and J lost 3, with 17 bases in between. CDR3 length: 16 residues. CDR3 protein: CASSDERAALKETQYF. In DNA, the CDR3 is TGCGCCAGCAGTGATGAACGAGCGGCCCTTAAAGAGACCCAGTACTTC.